The clone carrying this T cell receptor (beta chain) showed up many times. Trimming took 4 bases from V and 0 from J, leaving 5 bases between them. Germline-derived CDR1 and CDR2 are KGHDR and SFDVKD. The CDR3 sequence is 13 residues long. These data come from a study of T cells in Graves' hyperthyroidism and ophthalmopathy. It was RNA transcripts that yielded the amplified TCR beta CDR3 regions. HTBI primers drove first-round RT-PCR of the TCR CDR3. One entry per CDR3 protein, called by TCRdb with MiXCR from the multiplex PCR reads. This table holds some 400,000 distinct CDR3 sequences, more than 11% found once. Patients between 18 and 65 years old had hyperthyroidism, newly diagnosed and lasting under 2 months. PBMCs were obtained from 7.5 to 10 ml fresh peripheral blood.

The rearrangement joins TRBV24-1 to TRBJ1-2; D not certain. The TCR sequence derives from a woman aged 55-70 years with Graves' hyperthyroidism. Material: blood. The chain's CDR3 is CATSERSNYGYTF. CDR3 bases: TGTGCCACCAGTGAACGGTCTAACTATGGCTACACCTTC.